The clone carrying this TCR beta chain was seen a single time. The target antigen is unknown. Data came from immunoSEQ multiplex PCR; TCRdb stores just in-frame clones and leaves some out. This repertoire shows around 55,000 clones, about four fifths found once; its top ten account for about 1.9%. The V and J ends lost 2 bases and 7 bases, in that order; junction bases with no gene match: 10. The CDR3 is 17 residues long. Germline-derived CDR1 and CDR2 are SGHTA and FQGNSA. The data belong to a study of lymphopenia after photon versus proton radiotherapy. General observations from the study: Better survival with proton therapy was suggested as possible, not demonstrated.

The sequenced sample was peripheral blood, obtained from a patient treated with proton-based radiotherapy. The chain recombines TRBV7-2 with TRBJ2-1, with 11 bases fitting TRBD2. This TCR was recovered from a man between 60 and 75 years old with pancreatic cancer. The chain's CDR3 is CASSLRISSGRMNEQFF. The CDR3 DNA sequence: TGTGCCAGCAGCTTAAGAATATCTAGCGGGAGGATGAATGAGCAGTTCTTC.